This T cell receptor (beta chain) was sequenced for a study of OX40 agonist ivuxolimab in advanced cancers. At the level of the study: With a range of roughly 20 to 80, age averaged approximately 55 years, and more than 75% were male.

Whole-study results and caveats: CD8+ T cells showed, on average, more clonal expansion than CD4+ cells.

Clones were read by immunoSEQ multiplex PCR, and TCRdb kept only the in-frame ones, dropping some. The sample shows over 55,000 clones, 84% of them seen only once. This clone appeared once. The antigen is not known. The sample was CD4+ or CD8+ T cells sorted from blood, taken in a trial of the OX40 agonist ivuxolimab. The origin of this receptor is an adult with an advanced solid tumor such as melanoma, head and neck, liver or kidney cancer.

The CDR3 protein is CATSRSDKGNGYTF. Here the CDR3 DNA reads TGTGCCACCAGCAGATCGGACAAGGGGAATGGCTACACCTTC. The chain links TRBV15 to TRBJ1-2, with D possibly TRBD1 on 5 matching bases. CDR3 length: 14 amino acids. The germline gives CDR1 LNHNV, CDR2 YYDKDF (reference sequence). Trimming removed 2 bases at V and 6 bases at J, with 13 bases between. Together with reference TRBV15 and TRBJ1-2, the CDR3 gives the full variable domain: DAMVIQNPRYQVTQFGKPVTLSCSQTLNHNVMYWYQQKSSQAPKLLFHYYDKDFNNEADTPDNFQSRRPNTSFCFLDIRSPGLGDTAMYLCATSRSDKGNGYTFGSGTRLTVV.